These 19 T cell receptor beta chains came from one sample sequenced in a study of identical twins. Via MiXCR, TCRdb re-called the 5' RACE reads, giving one row per CDR3 protein. The table lists approximately 690,000 distinct CDR3 sequences, approximately 6.1% of them singletons. What was sequenced was naive T cells sorted from blood. Source of these receptors: a young man in good health.

Note on this clonotype: This may come from a read error, since a much larger clone is one base off. The chain joins TRBV2 to TRBJ2-3, with 7 bases that match TRBD1. The CDR3 is 13 residues long. CDR1 and CDR2 (germline): SNHLY, FYNNEI. CDR3 nucleotide sequence: TGTGCCACTGACAGGGCTTTGACAGATACGCAGTTTTTT. Translation: CATDRALTDTQFF.

This clonotype showed up just a few times. V gene TRBV5-1 combines with J gene TRBJ2-7; D may be TRBD1 (6 bases). The germline V and J ends were trimmed by 5 bases and 0 bases, with 21 bases remaining between them. Per germline, CDR1 SGHRS and CDR2 YFSETQ. The CDR3 totals 17 residues. The chain's CDR3 is CASRPNTGPLLSYEQYF. In DNA, the CDR3 is TGCGCCAGCAGACCTAACACAGGGCCTCTCCTCTCCTACGAGCAGTACTTC.

This clonotype was seen at least ten times. This CDR3 reads CATETSGRNEQFF. In DNA form, the CDR3 reads TGTGCCACTGAAACTAGCGGGAGGAATGAGCAGTTCTTC. This chain uses TRBV24-1 with TRBJ2-1, with 12 bases identical to TRBD2. The ends lost 10 bases at V and 7 bases at J; junction bases unmatched: 4. This CDR3 is built from 13 residues. Germline CDR1 reads KGHDR; CDR2 reads SFDVKD.

The table lists this clonotype with many counts. The chain employs TRBV7-2 and TRBJ2-7; D unresolved. This CDR3 comprises 15 residues. Per germline, CDR1 SGHTA and CDR2 FQGNSA. Trimming pared 1 base from V and 1 base from J, leaving 11 bases between. The CDR3 sequence: CASSLGLGLSYEQYF. The CDR3 nucleotides are TGTGCCAGCAGCTTAGGTCTAGGTCTTTCCTACGAGCAGTACTTC.

This chain uses TRBV11-2 with TRBJ2-1; weak D call: TRBD2 (7 bases). This CDR3 comprises 16 residues. Trimming took off 5 bases at V and 6 bases at J, with 20 bases between the two ends. Germline V gene sequence: CDR1 SGHAT, CDR2 FQNNGV. CDR3 in amino acids: CASSASGGLGSNEQFF. The CDR3 coding sequence is TGTGCCAGCAGCGCCTCGGGGGGCCTGGGCAGCAATGAGCAGTTCTTC.

At least ten counts were recorded for this clonotype. The rearrangement joins TRBV5-1 to TRBJ1-1; D unresolved. V was cut by 0 bases and J by 2 bases, with 14 bases left in between. Germline V lookup: CDR1 SGHRS, CDR2 YFSETQ. The CDR3 extends over 16 amino acids. In DNA, the CDR3 is TGCGCCAGCAGCTTGGAATCGTTTCCGTCTAACACTGAAGCTTTCTTT. Translating it yields CASSLESFPSNTEAFF.

This clonotype was detected ten times or more. The genes are TRBV27 and TRBJ1-1; D is ambiguous. The germline V and J ends were trimmed by 5 bases and 3 bases, with 13 bases remaining between them. Per the germline V gene, CDR1 is MNHEY and CDR2 is SMNVEV (reference sequence). This CDR3 has 14 residues. As DNA, the CDR3 is TGTGCCAGCAGTCCGCTCAAGGCGTACACTGAAGCTTTCTTT. Protein sequence: CASSPLKAYTEAFF.

The chain couples TRBV15 to TRBJ2-5; TRBD1 agrees at 8 bases. After removal of 0 bases from V and 5 bases from J, the junction contained 5 bases not matched to a gene. Germline-derived CDR1 and CDR2 are LNHNV and YYDKDF (reference sequence). The CDR3 extends over 15 amino acids. CDR3 sequence reads: CATSRDPQGAETQYF. CDR3 nucleotide sequence: TGTGCCACCAGCAGAGATCCCCAGGGGGCTGAGACCCAGTACTTC.

A few counts support this clonotype. The rearrangement joins TRBV7-6 to TRBJ2-6; perhaps D is TRBD1 or TRBD2 (6 bases each). The CDR3 runs to 17 residues. Trimming took off 5 bases at V and 0 bases at J, with 14 bases between the two ends. Germline V lookup: CDR1 SGHVS, CDR2 FNYEAQ. The CDR3 reads CASSRLGRGSGANVLTF. The CDR3 DNA is TGTGCCAGCAGCCGACTAGGCAGGGGCTCTGGGGCCAACGTCCTGACTTTC.

This clonotype was counted ten times or more. V is TRBV7-2 and J is TRBJ1-6; possibly TRBD1 for D (5 bases). Germline V CDR1 and CDR2: SGHTA, FQGNSA. This CDR3 has 15 residues. The V gene lost 7 bases and the J gene lost 9 bases, with 19 bases spanning the gap. DNA for the CDR3: TGTGCCAGCATCAACCTGGGACCGACCACTTCACCCCTCCACTTT. Translating gives CASINLGPTTSPLHF.

As regards this clonotype: A read error may produce the germline difference seen at one junction end. This sequence joins TRBV7-2 and TRBJ1-5, with 8 bases identical to TRBD1. The CDR3 extends over 14 amino acids. The germline V gene encodes CDR1 SGHTA and CDR2 FQGNSA. CDR3 sequence (DNA): TGTGCCAGCAGCACCCGACAGGGGAATCAGCCCCAGCTTTTT. It codes for CASSTRQGNQPQLF.

This clonotype has at least ten counts. V gene TRBV7-8 combines with J gene TRBJ1-6, with 8 bases aligning to TRBD1. J was trimmed by 10 bases and V by 5 bases; bases with no gene match: 10. CDR1 and CDR2 from the germline V gene are SGHVS and FQNEAQ. The CDR3 covers 15 residues. The CDR3: CASSQRDRLPSPLHF. The CDR3 DNA is TGTGCCAGCAGCCAGCGGGACAGGCTGCCGTCACCCCTCCACTTT.

V gene TRBV12-3 or TRBV12-4 combines with J gene TRBJ2-7; D remains ambiguous. Trimming took 8 bases from V and 8 from J, leaving 19 bases between them. The CDR3 has 13 amino acids. The CDR3 bases are TGTGCCAGCGGGCGGCAGAGCCTTATGAAGCAGTACTTC. This gives the protein CASGRQSLMKQYF.

This clonotype was recorded a few times. This CDR3 is CANILPGLEAFF. In DNA form, the CDR3 reads TGTGCCAACATACTTCCGGGACTCGAAGCTTTCTTT. V gene TRBV2 combines with J gene TRBJ1-1; D is perhaps TRBD1 (5 bases). V lost 10 bases and J lost 8, with 17 bases in between. This CDR3 is built from 12 residues. Germline lookup yields CDR1 SNHLY and CDR2 FYNNEI. Together with reference TRBV2 and TRBJ1-1, the CDR3 gives the full variable domain: EPEVTQTPSHQVTQMGQEVILRCVPISNHLYFYWYRQILGQKVEFLVSFYNNEISEKSEIFDDQFSVERPDGSNFTLKIRSTKLEDSAMYFCANILPGLEAFFGQGTRLTVV.

This clonotype appeared many times. The chain is built from TRBV6-2 or TRBV6-3 and TRBJ2-7; TRBD2 aligns across 7 bases. The CDR3 is 18 amino acids. Germline V gene sequence: CDR1 MNHEY, CDR2 SVGEGT. V was clipped by 2 bases and J by 2 bases; unmatched bases: 15. The CDR3 region is CASSYAQRAASGPYEQYF. DNA of the CDR3: TGTGCCAGCAGTTACGCCCAACGAGCGGCTAGCGGCCCCTACGAGCAGTACTTC.

This clonotype was counted many times. V and J are TRBV27 and TRBJ2-5; D gene uncertain. V was pared by 2 bases and J by 5 bases, with 15 bases between. Per germline, CDR1 MNHEY and CDR2 SMNVEV (reference sequence). The CDR3 length is 15 residues. The CDR3 region is CASSLRDQMEETQYF. The CDR3 DNA is TGTGCCAGCAGTTTAAGAGACCAAATGGAGGAGACCCAGTACTTC.

This clonotype was observed at least ten times. The genes are TRBV20-1 and TRBJ2-1, with 8 bases lining up with TRBD2. This CDR3 region has 15 residues. Per germline, CDR1 DFQATT and CDR2 SNEGSKA (reference sequence). Trimming cost V 5 bases and J 12 bases; bases outside gene matches: 18. The CDR3 sequence is CSARTGTSQINRQFF. CDR3 DNA: TGCAGTGCTCGAACCGGGACTAGTCAAATCAATAGGCAGTTCTTC.

This clonotype was recorded a few times. The chain has TRBV6-2 or TRBV6-3 and TRBJ2-2; 15 bases map to TRBD2. V was pared by 7 bases and J by 9 bases, with 18 bases of the junction left unmatched. Per germline, CDR1 MNHEY and CDR2 SVGEGT. CDR3 length: 19 amino acids. CDR3 sequence: CASIPRPGLAGGIPRELFF. As DNA, the CDR3 is TGTGCCAGCATTCCCCGACCGGGACTAGCGGGAGGAATACCCCGGGAGCTGTTTTTT.

This clonotype showed up many times. J is TRBJ2-7 and V is TRBV20-1, with D tentatively TRBD1 (5 bases). CDR3 length equals 13 residues. Germline CDR1 is DFQATT and CDR2 is SNEGSKA (reference sequence). The CDR3 is CSPRLQATYEQYF. The CDR3 DNA is TGCAGCCCCAGGCTACAGGCCACCTACGAGCAGTACTTC.